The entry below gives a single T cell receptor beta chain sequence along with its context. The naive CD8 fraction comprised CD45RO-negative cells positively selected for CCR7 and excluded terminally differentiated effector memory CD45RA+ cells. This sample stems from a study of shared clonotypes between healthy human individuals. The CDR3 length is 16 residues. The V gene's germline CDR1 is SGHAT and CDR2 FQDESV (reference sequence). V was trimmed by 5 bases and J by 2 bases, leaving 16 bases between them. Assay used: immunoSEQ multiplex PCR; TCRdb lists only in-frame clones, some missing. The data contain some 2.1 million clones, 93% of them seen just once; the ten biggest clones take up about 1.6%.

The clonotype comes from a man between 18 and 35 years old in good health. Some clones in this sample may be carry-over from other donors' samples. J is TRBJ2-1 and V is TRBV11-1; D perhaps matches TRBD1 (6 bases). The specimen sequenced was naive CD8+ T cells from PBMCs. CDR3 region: CASSTRTAPTYNEQFF. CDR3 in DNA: TGTGCCAGCAGCACTAGGACAGCACCAACCTACAATGAGCAGTTCTTC.